This T cell receptor beta chain was sequenced in a study of OX40 agonist ivuxolimab in advanced cancers. Study-level background: Ivuxolimab, which is an agonistic anti-OX40 (CD134) antibody, was administered to the patients. The mean age was approximately 60 years, ranging from 23 to 79, with about 87% of participants male. It was permissible to have had prior anti-PD-1, anti-PD-L1 or anti-CTLA-4 therapy, and less than 45% had some.

This clone was detected once. The antigen is unknown. Looked up from germline, CDR1 is SGHTA and CDR2 is FQGNSA. The V and J ends lost 1 base and 5 bases respectively, with 12 bases between them. This CDR3 region has 15 residues. Measured with immunoSEQ multiplex PCR; TCRdb has only the in-frame clones, and not every one. The sample has around 79,000 clones, 88% seen once. Study-wide findings and caveats: Clonal expansion among partial responders at 0.1-3.0 mg/kg ranked near the lowest.

The source of this sequence is an adult with an advanced solid tumor such as melanoma, head and neck, liver or kidney cancer. Sequencing used CD4+ or CD8+ T cells sorted from blood, obtained in a trial of the OX40 agonist ivuxolimab. The V and J genes are TRBV7-2 and TRBJ2-4; D possibly corresponds to TRBD1 (5 bases). CDR3 amino acids: CASSLDQGIQNIQYF. The CDR3 DNA is TGTGCCAGCAGCTTAGACCAGGGTATTCAAAACATTCAGTACTTC.